The clone carrying this TCR beta chain was seen a handful of times. Germline CDR1 is MNHEY and CDR2 is SMNVEV (reference sequence). V lost 4 bases to trimming and J lost 4 bases, with 19 bases between them. The CDR3 loop spans 16 amino acids. This sample was taken from a study of T cell repertoires in cytomegalovirus infection. Study-wide background: Public TCR beta signatures provided an indication of both CMV infection and a matching HLA type.

Each CDR3 protein is one row after TCRdb ran MiXCR on the reads. The data contain 150,000 or so distinct CDR3 sequences, about 20% of them seen just once; the ten biggest clones take up 10% to 11%. The TCR comes from a human donor in good health (CMV status not recorded). Some clones in this sample may be carry-over from other donors' samples. V is TRBV27 and J is TRBJ1-1; possible D gene TRBD1, 6 bases. Material: PBMCs. The CDR3: CASSSRQGRLGTEAFF. The CDR3 DNA reads TGTGCCAGCAGTTCGCGGCAGGGGCGCTTGGGCACTGAAGCTTTCTTT.